What follows are 12 T cell receptor beta chains derived from one specimen sequenced in a study of blood T cell repertoires in COVID-19. Sequenced by immunoSEQ multiplex PCR; TCRdb stores in-frame clones only, minus some. The profile shows about 370,000 clones, roughly nine tenths of them singletons. Sequencing was performed on PBMCs or T cells enriched from blood (not recorded which). Source of these receptors: a young woman who had recovered from COVID-19.

This sequence joins TRBV11-2 and TRBJ1-6; the D is unclear. V dropped 4 bases and J dropped 7 bases, with 14 bases sitting between them. The length of the CDR3 is 15 residues. Germline V lookup: CDR1 SGHAT, CDR2 FQNNGV. The CDR3, as DNA: TGTGCCAGCAGCTCCCAGCGGGTTGGGAATTCACCCCTCCACTTT. Its translation: CASSSQRVGNSPLHF.

Remarks on this clone: Distinct nucleotide sequences in the sample also encode this CDR3. The chain links TRBV6-2 or TRBV6-3 to TRBJ2-3, with no clear D. V lost 2 bases and J 1 base, leaving 4 bases between the germline ends. Germline CDR1 is MNHEY and CDR2 is SVGEGT. The CDR3 runs 13 residues. CDR3: CASSYQGTDTQYF. The DNA for the CDR3 is TGTGCCAGCAGTTACCAGGGCACAGATACGCAGTATTTT.

This chain links TRBV2 with TRBJ2-1; 9 bases map to TRBD2. The trim removed 4 bases at V and 8 bases at J, leaving 12 bases unmatched. Germline CDR1 reads SNHLY; CDR2 reads FYNNEI. The CDR3 is made up of 16 amino acids. CDR3 DNA sequence: TGTGCCAGCAGTGTCAACGGCGCGGGAGGGGGGTATGAGCAGTTCTTC. This gives the protein CASSVNGAGGGYEQFF.

V and J are TRBV20-1 and TRBJ2-7, with 9 nucleotides matching TRBD1. Trimming cost V 3 bases and J 0 bases; bases outside gene matches: 6. Germline lookup yields CDR1 DFQATT and CDR2 SNEGSKA (reference sequence). The CDR3 loop spans 15 amino acids. The CDR3 protein is CSASSPGQGSYEQYF. The CDR3 DNA sequence: TGCAGTGCTAGTTCCCCGGGACAGGGCTCCTACGAGCAGTACTTC.

The J gene is TRBJ2-5, the V gene TRBV24-1; tentatively, D is TRBD2 (5 bases). This CDR3 region has 15 residues. Germline V gene lookup returns CDR1 KGHDR and CDR2 SFDVKD. Trimming took off 3 bases at V and 2 bases at J, with 12 bases between the two ends. CDR3 residues: CATSDPSGRQETQYF. In DNA, the CDR3 is TGTGCCACCAGTGATCCTTCGGGGAGACAAGAGACCCAGTACTTC.

The gene calls are TRBV4-3 and TRBJ2-7; D is perhaps TRBD2 (5 bases). The CDR3 is 16 residues long. The V end lost 0 bases, the J end lost 0 bases, and 12 bases lay between the germline ends. Germline V CDR1 and CDR2: LGHNA, YSLEER. In DNA, the CDR3 is TGCGCCAGCAGCCAAGAGGCCCGGGGAAGCTCCTACGAGCAGTACTTC. It translates to CASSQEARGSSYEQYF.

J is TRBJ1-1 and V is TRBV30, with 9 bases that match TRBD1. The CDR3 sequence is 14 residues long. Looked up from germline, CDR1 is GTSNPN and CDR2 is SVGIG (reference sequence). The ends lost 3 bases at V and 5 bases at J; junction bases unmatched: 7. The CDR3 bases are TGTGCCTGGAGGGGGGACAGGGAGGGTACTGAAGCTTTCTTT. Its protein product is CAWRGDREGTEAFF.

V gene TRBV4-1 combines with J gene TRBJ2-2; 7 bases agree with TRBD1. Germline V gene lookup returns CDR1 MGHRA and CDR2 YSYEKL. Trimming cost V 3 bases and J 5 bases; bases outside gene matches: 3. The CDR3 is made up of 14 amino acids. The CDR3 sequence: CASSQGQMTGELFF. CDR3 in DNA: TGCGCCAGCAGCCAGGGACAGATGACCGGGGAGCTGTTTTTT.

V and J are TRBV5-1 and TRBJ2-1; 9 bases map to TRBD2. This CDR3 spans 16 amino acids. Germline V gene sequence: CDR1 SGHRS, CDR2 YFSETQ. With V trimmed by 0 bases and J by 6 bases, 7 bases remained unmatched. This CDR3 reads CASSLVVAGAGNEQFF. The DNA for the CDR3 is TGCGCCAGCAGCTTGGTGGTAGCGGGAGCAGGCAATGAGCAGTTCTTC.

The V call is TRBV28, the J call TRBJ2-7; 9 bases map to TRBD1. Germline V gene lookup returns CDR1 MDHEN and CDR2 SYDVKM. With V trimmed by 5 bases and J by 12 bases, 20 bases remained unmatched. The CDR3 is 16 residues long. CDR3 bases: TGTGCCAGCAGTGAAGGGGGAACCAGGGGACAGGGTAGAAGGTACTTC. Its protein is CASSEGGTRGQGRRYF.

This clone was counted once. The chain has TRBV9 and TRBJ1-2, with TRBD1 matching over 8 bases. Germline lookup yields CDR1 SGDLS and CDR2 YYNGEE. The CDR3 length is 18 residues. Germline trimming cut 2 bases from V and 4 bases from J; bases unmatched to any gene: 16. The CDR3, as DNA: TGTGCCAGCAGCGTTCGGGGTCGGACAGGGTCCTCTGGCTATGGCTACACCTTC. As protein: CASSVRGRTGSSGYGYTF. Full variable domain (outside the CDR3, taken from reference TRBV9 and TRBJ1-2): DSGVTQTPKHLITATGQRVTLRCSPRSGDLSVYWYQQSLDQGLQFLIQYYNGEERAKGNILERFSAQQFPDLHSELNLSSLELGDSALYFCASSVRGRTGSSGYGYTFGSGTRLTVV.

The table lists this clone with a count of one. The CDR3 here is CASRRAGTRYEQYF. The CDR3 DNA reads as TGTGCCAGCAGACGAGCCGGGACTAGATACGAGCAGTACTTC. The chain carries TRBV13 and TRBJ2-7; 8 bases fit TRBD2. This CDR3 is 14 amino acids long. The V segment lost 6 bases and the J segment 4 bases; nucleotides outside the gene matches: 8. The germline CDR1 and CDR2 sequences are PRHDT and FYEKMQ (reference sequence). The variable domain in full, with the rest retrieved from reference TRBV13 and TRBJ2-7, is AAGVIQSPRHLIKEKRETATLKCYPIPRHDTVYWYQQGPGQDPQFLISFYEKMQSDKGSIPDRFSAQQFSDYHSELNMSSLELGDSALYFCASRRAGTRYEQYFGPGTRLTVT.